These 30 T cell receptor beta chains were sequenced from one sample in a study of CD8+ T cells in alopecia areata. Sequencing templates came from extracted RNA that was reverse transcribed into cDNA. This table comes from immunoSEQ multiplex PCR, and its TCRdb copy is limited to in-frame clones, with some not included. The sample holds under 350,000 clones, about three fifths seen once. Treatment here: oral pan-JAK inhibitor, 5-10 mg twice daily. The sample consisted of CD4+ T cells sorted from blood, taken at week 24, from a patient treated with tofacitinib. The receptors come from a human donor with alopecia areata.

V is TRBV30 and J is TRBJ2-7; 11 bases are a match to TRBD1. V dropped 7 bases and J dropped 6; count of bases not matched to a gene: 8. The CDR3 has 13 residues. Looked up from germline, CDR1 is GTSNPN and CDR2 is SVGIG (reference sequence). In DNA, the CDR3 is TGTGCCTTGGGACAGGGGGTAGGTAGCGAGCAGTACTTC. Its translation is CALGQGVGSEQYF.

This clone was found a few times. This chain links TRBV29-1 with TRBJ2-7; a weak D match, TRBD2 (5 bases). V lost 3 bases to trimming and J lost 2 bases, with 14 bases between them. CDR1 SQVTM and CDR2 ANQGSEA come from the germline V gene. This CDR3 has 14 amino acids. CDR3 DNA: TGCAGCGTTGAGTTCGGCGAGGGAACCTACGAGCAGTACTTC. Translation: CSVEFGEGTYEQYF.

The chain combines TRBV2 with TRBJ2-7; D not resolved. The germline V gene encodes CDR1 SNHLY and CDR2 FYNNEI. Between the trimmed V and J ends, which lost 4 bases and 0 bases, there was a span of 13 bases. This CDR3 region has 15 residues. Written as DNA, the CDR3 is TGTGCCAGCAGTGTCCAGGACCTCATCTCCTACGAGCAGTACTTC. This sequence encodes CASSVQDLISYEQYF. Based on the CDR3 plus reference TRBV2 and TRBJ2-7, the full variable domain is EPEVTQTPSHQVTQMGQEVILRCVPISNHLYFYWYRQILGQKVEFLVSFYNNEISEKSEIFDDQFSVERPDGSNFTLKIRSTKLEDSAMYFCASSVQDLISYEQYFGPGTRLTVT.

The CDR3 DNA follows: TGTGCCAGCAGCTGGGAAGGGACAGGGGGCCCTAACTATGGCTACACCTTC. Protein sequence: CASSWEGTGGPNYGYTF. V usage is TRBV5-4 and J usage is TRBJ1-2; 12 bases map to TRBD1. The CDR3 covers 17 residues. The trim removed 3 bases at V and 0 bases at J, leaving 6 bases unmatched. Germline assignment: CDR1 SGHNT and CDR2 YYREEE (reference sequence).

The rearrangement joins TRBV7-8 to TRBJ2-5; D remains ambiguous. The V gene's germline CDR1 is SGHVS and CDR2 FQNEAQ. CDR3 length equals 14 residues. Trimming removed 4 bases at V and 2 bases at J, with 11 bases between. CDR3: CASSSRRMQETQYF. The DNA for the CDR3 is TGTGCCAGCAGCTCCCGACGGATGCAAGAGACCCAGTACTTC.

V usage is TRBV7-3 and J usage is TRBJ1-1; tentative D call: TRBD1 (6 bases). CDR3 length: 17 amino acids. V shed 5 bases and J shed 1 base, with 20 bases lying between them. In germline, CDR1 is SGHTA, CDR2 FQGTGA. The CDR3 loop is CASSGWTAPHGNTEAFF. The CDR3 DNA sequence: TGTGCCAGCAGCGGATGGACAGCCCCTCATGGGAACACTGAAGCTTTCTTT.

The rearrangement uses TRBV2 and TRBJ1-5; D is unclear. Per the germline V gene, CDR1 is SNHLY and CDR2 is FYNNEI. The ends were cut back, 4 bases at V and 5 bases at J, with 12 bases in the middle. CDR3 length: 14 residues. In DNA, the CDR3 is TGTGCCAGCAGTGCCCAGTCCCTCGATCAGCCCCAGCATTTT. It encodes CASSAQSLDQPQHF. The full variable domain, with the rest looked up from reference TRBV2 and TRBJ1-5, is EPEVTQTPSHQVTQMGQEVILRCVPISNHLYFYWYRQILGQKVEFLVSFYNNEISEKSEIFDDQFSVERPDGSNFTLKIRSTKLEDSAMYFCASSAQSLDQPQHFGDGTRLSIL.

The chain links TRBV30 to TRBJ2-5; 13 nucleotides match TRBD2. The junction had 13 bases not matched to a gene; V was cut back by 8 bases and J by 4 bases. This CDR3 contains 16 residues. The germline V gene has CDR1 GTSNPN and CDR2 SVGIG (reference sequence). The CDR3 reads CALPSTSGGASETQYF. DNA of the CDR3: TGTGCCCTCCCCTCCACTAGCGGGGGGGCTTCAGAGACCCAGTACTTC.

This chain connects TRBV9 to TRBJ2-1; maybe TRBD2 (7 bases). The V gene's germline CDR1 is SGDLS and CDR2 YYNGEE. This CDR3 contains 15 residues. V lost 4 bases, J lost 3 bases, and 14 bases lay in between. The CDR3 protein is CASSPGGLLYNEQFF. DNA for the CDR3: TGTGCCAGCAGCCCGGGGGGCCTACTCTACAATGAGCAGTTCTTC.

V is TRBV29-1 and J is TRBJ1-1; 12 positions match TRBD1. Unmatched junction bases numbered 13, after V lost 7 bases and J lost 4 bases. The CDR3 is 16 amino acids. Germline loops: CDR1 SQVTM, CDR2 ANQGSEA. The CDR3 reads CSARGDRGLRSTEAFF. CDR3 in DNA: TGCAGCGCCCGGGGGGACAGGGGGCTCCGGAGCACTGAAGCTTTCTTT.

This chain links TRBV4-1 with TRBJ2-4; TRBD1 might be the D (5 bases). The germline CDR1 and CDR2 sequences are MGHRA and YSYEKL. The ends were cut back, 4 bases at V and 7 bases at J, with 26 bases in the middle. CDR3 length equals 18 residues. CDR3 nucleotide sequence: TGCGCCAGCAGCCCTTTCTACCGGACATCCAGGGCGGCTAACATTCAGTACTTC. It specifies CASSPFYRTSRAANIQYF.

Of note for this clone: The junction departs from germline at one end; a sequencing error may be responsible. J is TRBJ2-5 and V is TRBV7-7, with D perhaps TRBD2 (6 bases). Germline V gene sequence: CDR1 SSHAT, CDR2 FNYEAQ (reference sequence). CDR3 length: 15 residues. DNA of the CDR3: TGTGCTAGCAGCTTAGCGCTAGCGTTAAAAGAGACCCAGTACTTC. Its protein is CASSLALALKETQYF.

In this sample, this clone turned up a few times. In nucleotides, the CDR3 is TGCAGCGGGACAGCTTACACTGAAGCTTTCTTT. It translates to CSGTAYTEAFF. This chain joins TRBV29-1 and TRBJ1-1; possible D gene TRBD1, 6 bases. CDR3 length: 11 amino acids. Germline loops: CDR1 SQVTM, CDR2 ANQGSEA. V was shortened by 7 bases and J by 3 bases, with 9 bases between the two germline ends. The variable domain in full, with the rest retrieved from reference TRBV29-1 and TRBJ1-1, is SAVISQKPSRDICQRGTSLTIQCQVDSQVTMMFWYRQQPGQSLTLIATANQGSEATYESGFVIDKFPISRPNLTFSTLTVSNMSPEDSSIYLCSGTAYTEAFFGQGTRLTVV.

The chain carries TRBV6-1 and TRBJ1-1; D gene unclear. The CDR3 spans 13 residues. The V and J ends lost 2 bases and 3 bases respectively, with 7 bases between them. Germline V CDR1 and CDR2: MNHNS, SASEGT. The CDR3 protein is CASSESGDTEAFF. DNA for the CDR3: TGTGCCAGCAGTGAAAGCGGGGACACTGAAGCTTTCTTT.

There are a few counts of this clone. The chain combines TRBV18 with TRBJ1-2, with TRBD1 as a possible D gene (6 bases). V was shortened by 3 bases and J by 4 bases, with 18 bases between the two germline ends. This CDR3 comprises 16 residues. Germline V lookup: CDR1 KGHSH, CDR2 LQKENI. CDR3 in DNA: TGTGCCAGCTCACCTCCGAGCGGGGGGCCGACCTATGGCTACACCTTC. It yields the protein CASSPPSGGPTYGYTF.

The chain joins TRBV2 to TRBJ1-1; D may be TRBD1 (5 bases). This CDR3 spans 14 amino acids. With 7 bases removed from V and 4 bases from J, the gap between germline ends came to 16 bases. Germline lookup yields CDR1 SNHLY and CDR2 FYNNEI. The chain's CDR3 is CASTQKGGVTEAFF. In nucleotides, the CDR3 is TGTGCCAGCACTCAAAAGGGAGGGGTCACTGAAGCTTTCTTT.

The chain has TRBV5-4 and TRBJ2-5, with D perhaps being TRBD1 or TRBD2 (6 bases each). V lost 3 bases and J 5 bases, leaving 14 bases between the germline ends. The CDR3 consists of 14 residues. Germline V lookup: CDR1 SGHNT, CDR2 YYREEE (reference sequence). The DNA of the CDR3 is TGTGCCAGCAGCTACCTGGGGGGCGAGGAGACCCAGTACTTC. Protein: CASSYLGGEETQYF. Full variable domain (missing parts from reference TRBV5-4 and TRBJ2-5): ETGVTQSPTHLIKTRGQQVTLRCSSQSGHNTVSWYQQALGQGPQFIFQYYREEENGRGNFPPRFSGLQFPNYSSELNVNALELDDSALYLCASSYLGGEETQYFGPGTRLLVL.

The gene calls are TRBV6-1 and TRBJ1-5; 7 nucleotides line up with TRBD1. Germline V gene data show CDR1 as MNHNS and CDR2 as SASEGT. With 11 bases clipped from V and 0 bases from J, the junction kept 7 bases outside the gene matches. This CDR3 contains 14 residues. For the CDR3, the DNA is TGTGCCTCTGGGGGACAGATTAGCAATCAGCCCCAGCATTTT. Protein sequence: CASGGQISNQPQHF.

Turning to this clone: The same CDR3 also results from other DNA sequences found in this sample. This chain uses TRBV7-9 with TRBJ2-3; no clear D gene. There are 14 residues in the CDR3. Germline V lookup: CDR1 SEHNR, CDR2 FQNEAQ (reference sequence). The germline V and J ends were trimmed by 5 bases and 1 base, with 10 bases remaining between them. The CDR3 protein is CASSLAGRTDTQYF. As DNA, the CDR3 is TGTGCCAGCAGCCTGGCAGGTCGCACAGATACGCAGTATTTT.

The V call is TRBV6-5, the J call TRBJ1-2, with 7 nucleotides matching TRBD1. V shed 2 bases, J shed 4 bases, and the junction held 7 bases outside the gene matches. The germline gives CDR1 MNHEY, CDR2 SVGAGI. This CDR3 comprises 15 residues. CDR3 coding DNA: TGTGCCAGCAGTTACGGGACAGCGGTTACCTATGGCTACACCTTC. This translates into CASSYGTAVTYGYTF.

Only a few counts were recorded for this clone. The CDR3 loop reads CASSLSDRPSGEPFLQQYF. CDR3 coding DNA: TGTGCCAGCAGTTTATCGGACAGGCCCAGCGGGGAGCCTTTTCTCCAGCAGTACTTC. V is TRBV28 and J is TRBJ2-7; D may be TRBD1 or TRBD2 (7 bases each). CDR3 length equals 19 residues. Germline V gene data show CDR1 as MDHEN and CDR2 as SYDVKM. V shed 1 base and J shed 8 bases, with 30 bases lying between them.

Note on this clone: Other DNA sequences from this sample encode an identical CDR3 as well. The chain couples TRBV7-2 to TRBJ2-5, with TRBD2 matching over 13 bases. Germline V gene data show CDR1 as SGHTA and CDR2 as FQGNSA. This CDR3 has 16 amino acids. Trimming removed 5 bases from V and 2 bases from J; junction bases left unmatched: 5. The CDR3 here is CASSPRLAGGQETQYF. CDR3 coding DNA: TGTGCCAGCAGCCCGCGACTAGCGGGGGGACAAGAGACCCAGTACTTC.

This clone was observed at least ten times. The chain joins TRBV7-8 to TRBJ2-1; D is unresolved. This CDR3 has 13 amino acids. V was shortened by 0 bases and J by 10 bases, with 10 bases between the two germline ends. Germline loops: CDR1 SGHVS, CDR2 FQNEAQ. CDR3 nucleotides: TGTGCCAGCAGCTTAGCGCCCAGGCAGGAGCAGTTCTTC. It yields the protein CASSLAPRQEQFF.

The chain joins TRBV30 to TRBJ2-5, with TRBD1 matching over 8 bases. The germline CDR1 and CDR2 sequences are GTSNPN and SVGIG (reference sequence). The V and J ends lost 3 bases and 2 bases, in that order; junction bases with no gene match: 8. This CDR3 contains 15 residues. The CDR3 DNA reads TGTGCCTGGAGGGGAGGACAGGGACGACAAGAGACCCAGTACTTC. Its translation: CAWRGGQGRQETQYF.

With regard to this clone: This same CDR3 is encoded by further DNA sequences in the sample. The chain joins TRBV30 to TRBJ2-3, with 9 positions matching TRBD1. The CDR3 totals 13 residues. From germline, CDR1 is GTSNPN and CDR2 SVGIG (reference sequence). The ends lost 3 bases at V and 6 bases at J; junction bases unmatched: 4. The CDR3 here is CAWRGQGRDTQYF. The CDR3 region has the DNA TGTGCCTGGAGGGGACAGGGTAGGGATACGCAGTATTTT.

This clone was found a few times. The CDR3 protein is CASSLPHTGRGYEQYF. The CDR3 bases are TGTGCCAGCAGTTTGCCCCACACGGGGCGAGGGTACGAGCAGTACTTC. The chain links TRBV28 to TRBJ2-7; D assignment may be TRBD1 or TRBD2 (5 bases each). This CDR3 comprises 16 residues. Germline CDR1 is MDHEN and CDR2 is SYDVKM. Trimming pared 3 bases from V and 4 bases from J, leaving 19 bases between.

Written as DNA, the CDR3 is TGTGCCAGCAGCTCCGCCCCAGGGGCCAGCGAAAAACTGTTTTTT. Its protein is CASSSAPGASEKLFF. The chain recombines TRBV7-9 with TRBJ1-4, with a weak D call TRBD1 (6 bases). Trimming took 4 bases from V and 8 from J, leaving 17 bases between them. This CDR3 comprises 15 residues. The germline V gene encodes CDR1 SEHNR and CDR2 FQNEAQ (reference sequence). Full variable domain (outside the CDR3, taken from reference TRBV7-9 and TRBJ1-4): DTGVSQNPRHKITKRGQNVTFRCDPISEHNRLYWYRQTLGQGPEFLTYFQNEAQLEKSRLLSDRFSAERPKGSFSTLEIQRTEQGDSAMYLCASSSAPGASEKLFFGSGTQLSVL.

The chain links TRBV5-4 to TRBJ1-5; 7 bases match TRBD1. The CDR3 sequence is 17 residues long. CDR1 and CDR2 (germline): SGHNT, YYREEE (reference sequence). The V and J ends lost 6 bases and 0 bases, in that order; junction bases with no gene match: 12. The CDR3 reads CASKSPPGDSSNQPQHF. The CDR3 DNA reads TGTGCCAGCAAATCCCCTCCGGGGGACAGTAGCAATCAGCCCCAGCATTTT.

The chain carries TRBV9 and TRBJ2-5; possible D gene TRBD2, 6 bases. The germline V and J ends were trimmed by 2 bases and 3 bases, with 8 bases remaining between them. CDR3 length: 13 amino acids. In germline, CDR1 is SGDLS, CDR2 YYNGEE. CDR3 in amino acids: CASSVGGKETQYF. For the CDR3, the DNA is TGTGCCAGCAGCGTGGGGGGAAAAGAGACCCAGTACTTC.

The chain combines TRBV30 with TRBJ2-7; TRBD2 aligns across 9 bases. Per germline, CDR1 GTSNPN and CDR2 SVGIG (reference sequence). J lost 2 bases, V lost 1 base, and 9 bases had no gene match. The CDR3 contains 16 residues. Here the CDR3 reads CAWSEPLAGITYEQYF. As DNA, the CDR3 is TGTGCCTGGAGTGAGCCCCTAGCGGGGATAACCTACGAGCAGTACTTC.